This T cell receptor (beta chain) was identified in a study of T cells in Graves' hyperthyroidism and ophthalmopathy. Amplified TCR beta CDR3 regions derived from RNA transcripts. A set of HTBI primers served as the primers for a first-round RT-PCR of the TCR CDR3. TCRdb re-called the multiplex PCR reads with MiXCR, one entry per CDR3 protein. The data show under 450,000 distinct CDR3 sequences, about a sixth seen once. Patients aged 18 to 65 had newly diagnosed hyperthyroidism that had lasted under 2 months. Clinical symptoms, serum thyroxine, TRAb, thyroid ultrasound and orbital computed tomography informed diagnoses. This clonotype was seen many times. Its antigen remains unknown. Notes on the study in general: Most clonotypes expanded in thyroid above 0.001 were likewise present in blood.

Sequenced sample: blood. This TCR derives from a woman in her twenties or thirties with Graves' hyperthyroidism that later progressed to Graves' ophthalmopathy.

The CDR3 loop reads CATSEAPQDNPLETQYF. CDR3 bases: TGTGCCACCAGTGAAGCCCCACAGGATAACCCTCTAGAGACCCAGTACTTC. This chain connects TRBV24-1 to TRBJ2-5; possibly TRBD1 for D (5 bases). Germline assignment: CDR1 KGHDR and CDR2 SFDVKD. Trimming took 4 bases from V and 4 from J, leaving 21 bases between them. This CDR3 spans 17 amino acids.